Reported below is one T cell receptor (beta chain). The antigen is unknown. These data originate in a study of T cell responses to AZD1222 COVID-19 vaccine. Points from the study as a whole: The sample set comprised mostly white British donors with more females, and clonal diversity was possibly underestimated. Spike was spanned by vaccine-associated CD4 TCRs, which were dominant at 160-218 and 743-854.

The protocol was immunoSEQ multiplex PCR, while the TCRdb copy is restricted to in-frame clones and leaves out a portion. The top ten clones hold around 1.5% of a sample with over 150,000 clones, less than 95% of them seen once. The starting material was peripheral blood, obtained on day 0 of AZD1222 vaccination. The sequence came from an adult in good health.

In DNA form, the CDR3 reads TGTGCCAACTTCAGGGACTCTGGGGCCAACGTCCTGACTTTC. Translating gives CANFRDSGANVLTF. The chain couples TRBV2 to TRBJ2-6, with D possibly matching TRBD1 (5 bases). V dropped 10 bases and J dropped 0 bases, with 10 bases sitting between them. This CDR3 is built from 14 residues. The germline gives CDR1 SNHLY, CDR2 FYNNEI.